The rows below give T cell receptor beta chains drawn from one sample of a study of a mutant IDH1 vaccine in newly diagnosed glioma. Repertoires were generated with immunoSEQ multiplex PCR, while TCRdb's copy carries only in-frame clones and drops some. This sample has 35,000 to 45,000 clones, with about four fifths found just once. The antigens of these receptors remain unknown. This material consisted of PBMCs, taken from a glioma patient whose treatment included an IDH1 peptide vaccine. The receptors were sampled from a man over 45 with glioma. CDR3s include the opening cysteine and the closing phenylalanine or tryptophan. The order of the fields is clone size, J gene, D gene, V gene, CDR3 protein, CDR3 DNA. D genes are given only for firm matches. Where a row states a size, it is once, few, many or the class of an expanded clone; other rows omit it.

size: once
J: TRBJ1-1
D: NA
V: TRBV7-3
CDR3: CASSPQGNTEAFF
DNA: TGTGCCAGCAGCCCCCAGGGAAACACTGAAGCTTTCTTT

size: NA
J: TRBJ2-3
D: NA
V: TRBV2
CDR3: CASLRDGGARTDTQYF
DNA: TGTGCCAGTCTAAGGGATGGGGGGGCCCGCACAGATACGCAGTATTTT

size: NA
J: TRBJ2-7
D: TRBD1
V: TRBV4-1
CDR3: CASSQDSTGGMYEQYF
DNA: TGCGCCAGCAGCCAAGATTCGACAGGGGGGATGTACGAGCAGTACTTC

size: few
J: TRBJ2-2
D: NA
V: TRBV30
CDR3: CAWSPDAGELFF
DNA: TGTGCCTGGAGTCCGGACGCCGGGGAGCTGTTTTTT

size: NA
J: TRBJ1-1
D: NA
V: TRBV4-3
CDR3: CASSQVPDTEAFF
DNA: TGCGCCAGCAGCCAAGTTCCCGACACTGAAGCTTTCTTT

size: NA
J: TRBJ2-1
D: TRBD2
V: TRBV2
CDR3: CASRRGTSGSYGEQFF
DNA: TGTGCCAGCAGGAGGGGGACTAGCGGGAGTTACGGTGAGCAGTTCTTC

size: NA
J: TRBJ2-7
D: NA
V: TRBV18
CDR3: CASSPFPTEAYEQYF
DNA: TGTGCCAGCTCACCATTTCCGACAGAGGCCTACGAGCAGTACTTC

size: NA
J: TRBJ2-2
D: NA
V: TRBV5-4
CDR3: CASSLEGSGELFF
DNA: TGTGCCAGCAGCTTAGAGGGGAGCGGGGAGCTGTTTTTT

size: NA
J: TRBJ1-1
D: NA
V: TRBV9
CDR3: CASSVTVNTEAFF
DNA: TGTGCCAGCAGCGTGACAGTAAACACTGAAGCTTTCTTT

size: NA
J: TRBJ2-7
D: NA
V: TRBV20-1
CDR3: CSAKGAYEQYF
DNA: TGCAGTGCTAAAGGGGCCTACGAGCAGTACTTC

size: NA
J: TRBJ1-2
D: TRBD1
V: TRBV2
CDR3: CASNRRGLYGYTF
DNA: TGTGCCAGCAATCGTAGGGGGCTTTATGGCTACACCTTC

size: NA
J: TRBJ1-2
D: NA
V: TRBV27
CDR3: CASRKFAAGKNYGYTF
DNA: TGTGCCAGCCGAAAGTTTGCAGCCGGGAAAAACTATGGCTACACCTTC

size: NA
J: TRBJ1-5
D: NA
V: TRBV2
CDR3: CASATPRGGSSNQPQHF
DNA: TGTGCCAGCGCCACCCCCCGGGGGGGATCTTCCAATCAGCCCCAGCATTTT

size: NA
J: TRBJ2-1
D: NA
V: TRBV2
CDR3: CASRASHGAYNEQFF
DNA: TGTGCCAGCAGGGCTAGCCATGGGGCCTACAATGAGCAGTTCTTC

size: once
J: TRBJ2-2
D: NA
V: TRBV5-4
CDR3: CASSPGGEVTGELFF
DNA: TGTGCCAGCAGCCCCGGCGGGGAGGTGACCGGGGAGCTGTTTTTT

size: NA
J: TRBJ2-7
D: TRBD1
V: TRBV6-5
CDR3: CASSPTGGAAEQYF
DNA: TGTGCCAGCAGTCCGACAGGGGGCGCGGCCGAGCAGTACTTC

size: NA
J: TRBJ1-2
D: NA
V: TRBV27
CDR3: CASSLGLAGTGYTF
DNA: TGTGCCAGCAGTCTGGGGCTGGCAGGGACAGGCTACACCTTC

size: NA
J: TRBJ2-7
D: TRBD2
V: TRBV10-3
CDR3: CAISASGSGNEQYF
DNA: TGTGCCATCAGTGCAAGCGGGAGCGGTAACGAGCAGTACTTC

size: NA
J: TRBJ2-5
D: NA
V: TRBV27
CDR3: CATIGSSETQYF
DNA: TGTGCCACCATAGGGAGTAGCGAGACCCAGTACTTC

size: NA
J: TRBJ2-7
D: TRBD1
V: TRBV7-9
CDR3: CASSRQGDEQYF
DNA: TGTGCCAGCAGCCGACAGGGGGACGAGCAGTACTTC

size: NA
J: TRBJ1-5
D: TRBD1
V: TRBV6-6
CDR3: CASSYSGQGDRQPQHF
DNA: TGTGCCAGCAGTTACTCTGGACAGGGTGATAGGCAGCCCCAGCATTTT

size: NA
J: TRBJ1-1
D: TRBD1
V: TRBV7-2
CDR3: CASSPMQGGTEAFF
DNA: TGTGCCAGCAGCCCGATGCAGGGGGGCACTGAAGCTTTCTTT

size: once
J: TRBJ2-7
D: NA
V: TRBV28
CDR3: CASSAPTTGYYEQYF
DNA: TGTGCCAGCAGTGCCCCAACCACAGGTTACTACGAGCAGTACTTC

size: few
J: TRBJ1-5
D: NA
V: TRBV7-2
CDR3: CASNHGGASQPQHF
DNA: TGTGCCAGCAACCACGGGGGCGCGAGTCAGCCCCAGCATTTT

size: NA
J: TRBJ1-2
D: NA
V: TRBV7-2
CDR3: CASNRVYYGYTF
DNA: TGTGCCTCTAACAGGGTTTACTATGGCTACACCTTC

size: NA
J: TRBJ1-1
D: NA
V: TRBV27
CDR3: CASSLGRGTEAFF
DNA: TGTGCCAGCAGTTTGGGGAGGGGGACTGAAGCTTTCTTT

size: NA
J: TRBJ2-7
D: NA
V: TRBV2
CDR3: CASKERTYEQYF
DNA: TGTGCCAGCAAGGAGAGGACCTACGAGCAGTACTTC

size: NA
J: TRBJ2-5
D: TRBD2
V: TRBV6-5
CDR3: CASSFRTSGVETQYF
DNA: TGTGCCAGCAGTTTTCGGACTAGCGGTGTTGAGACCCAGTACTTC

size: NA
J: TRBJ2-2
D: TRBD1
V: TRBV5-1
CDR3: CASSLVQGSTGELFF
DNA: TGCGCCAGCAGCTTGGTACAGGGGAGCACCGGGGAGCTGTTTTTT

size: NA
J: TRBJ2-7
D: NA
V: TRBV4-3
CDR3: CASSQELQPYEQYF
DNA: TGCGCCAGCAGCCAAGAGTTGCAGCCCTACGAGCAGTACTTC

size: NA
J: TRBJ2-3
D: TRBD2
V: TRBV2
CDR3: CAIFTGGGDRQYPLDTQYF
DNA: TGTGCCATTTTCACGGGAGGAGGGGACCGACAGTACCCGTTGGATACGCAGTATTTT

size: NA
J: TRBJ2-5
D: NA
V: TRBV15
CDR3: CATSRTGRKYQETQYF
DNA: TGTGCCACCAGCAGAACGGGACGGAAGTACCAAGAGACCCAGTACTTC

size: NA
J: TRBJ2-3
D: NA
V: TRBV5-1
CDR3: CASSLTDSTDTQYF
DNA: TGCGCCAGCAGCTTGACGGACAGCACAGATACGCAGTATTTT

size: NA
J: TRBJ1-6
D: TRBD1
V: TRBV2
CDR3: CASSETAGGPNSPLHF
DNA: TGTGCCAGCAGTGAGACGGCAGGGGGACCTAATTCACCCCTCCACTTT

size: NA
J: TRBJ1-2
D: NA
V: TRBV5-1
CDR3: CASSASGNGYTF
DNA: TGCGCCAGCAGCGCCTCAGGGAATGGCTACACCTTC

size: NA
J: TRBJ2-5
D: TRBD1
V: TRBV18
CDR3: CASSPPTGGWETQYF
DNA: TGTGCCAGCTCACCTCCTACAGGGGGCTGGGAGACCCAGTACTTC

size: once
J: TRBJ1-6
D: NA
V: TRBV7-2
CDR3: CASSLPPDRIHHF
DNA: TGTGCCAGCAGCTTACCCCCCGACAGAATCCACCACTTT

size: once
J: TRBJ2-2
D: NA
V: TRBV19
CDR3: CASKGRENTGELFF
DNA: TGTGCCAGTAAGGGCAGAGAAAACACCGGGGAGCTGTTTTTT

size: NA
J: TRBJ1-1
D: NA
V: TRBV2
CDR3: CASSEPVGSLNTEAFF
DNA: TGTGCCAGCAGTGAGCCCGTCGGTAGCCTGAACACTGAAGCTTTCTTT

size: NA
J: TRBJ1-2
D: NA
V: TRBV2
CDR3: CASSGQAISYGYTF
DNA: TGTGCCAGCAGTGGACAGGCGATTTCCTATGGCTACACCTTC

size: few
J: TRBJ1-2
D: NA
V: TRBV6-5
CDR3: CASSYGVAVGYTF
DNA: TGTGCCAGCAGTTATGGTGTCGCGGTTGGCTACACCTTC

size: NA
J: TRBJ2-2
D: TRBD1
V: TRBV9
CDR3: CASSIDRVGTGELFF
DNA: TGTGCCAGCAGCATCGACAGGGTGGGAACCGGGGAGCTGTTTTTT

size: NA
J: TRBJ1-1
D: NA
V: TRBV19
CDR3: CASSIYLSTEAFF
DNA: TGTGCCAGTAGTATCTACCTTTCCACTGAAGCTTTCTTT

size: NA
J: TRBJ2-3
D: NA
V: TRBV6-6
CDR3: CASSPTSSTDTQYF
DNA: TGTGCCAGCAGTCCTACCTCTTCTACAGATACGCAGTATTTT

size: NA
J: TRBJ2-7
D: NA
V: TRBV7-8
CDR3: CASSLAPPGGDEQYF
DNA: TGTGCCAGCAGCTTAGCGCCCCCAGGGGGGGACGAGCAGTACTTC

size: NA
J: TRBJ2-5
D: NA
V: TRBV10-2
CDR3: CASSVVASPQETQYF
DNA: TGCGCCAGCAGTGTGGTAGCGAGCCCACAAGAGACCCAGTACTTC

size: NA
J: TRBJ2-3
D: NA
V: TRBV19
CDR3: CASREQGITDTQYF
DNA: TGTGCCAGTAGGGAACAGGGAATCACAGATACGCAGTATTTT

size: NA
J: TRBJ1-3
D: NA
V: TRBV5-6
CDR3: CASSLAGLNSGNTIYF
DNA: TGTGCCAGCAGCTTGGCGGGGCTCAACTCTGGAAACACCATATATTTT

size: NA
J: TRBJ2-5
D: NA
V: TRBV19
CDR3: CASSIVSGAETQYF
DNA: TGTGCCAGTAGTATAGTTTCGGGGGCAGAGACCCAGTACTTC

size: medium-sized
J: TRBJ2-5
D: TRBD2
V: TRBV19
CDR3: CASSIPAGGGETQYF
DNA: TGTGCCAGTAGTATCCCTGCGGGGGGGGGCGAGACCCAGTACTTC